This TCR beta chain was captured by sequencing in a study of long-term antiretroviral therapy in people with HIV. Study findings and constraints: Neither ART adherence, viral resistance nor therapy changes were documented. CDR3 lengths in HIV samples spanned a narrower range than controls.

The authors ran the immunoSEQ assay, v3.0, at survey level. The repertoire was sequenced with immunoSEQ multiplex PCR; TCRdb's copy has only in-frame clones and lacks some. The sample shows over 15,000 clones, around 92% of them seen only once. This clone was found a few times. Its antigen is unknown. Germline V gene data show CDR1 as SGHTA and CDR2 as FQGTGA. CDR3 length equals 15 residues. V shed 5 bases and J 6 bases; nucleotides not matched to a gene: 12. This TCR derives from a man in his fifties or sixties with HIV. The sequenced sample was unsorted PBMCs, obtained 3 years after starting antiretroviral therapy. The chain recombines TRBV7-3 with TRBJ1-2; 7 bases are a match to TRBD1. The CDR3 protein is CASSESQGTMDGYTF. CDR3 in DNA: TGTGCCAGCAGCGAATCACAGGGGACGATGGATGGCTACACCTTC.